Listed below are T cell receptor beta chains from one sample, sequenced in a study of OX40 agonist ivuxolimab in advanced cancers. Here immunoSEQ multiplex PCR was the method, and the copy in TCRdb shows in-frame clones only, minus some. The repertoire holds some 41,000 clones, with approximately 90% as singletons. The sample in question was CD4+ or CD8+ T cells sorted from blood, obtained in a trial of the OX40 agonist ivuxolimab. The receptors come from an adult with an advanced solid tumor such as melanoma, head and neck, liver or kidney cancer. Each CDR3 is given with its conserved first and last residue. The D gene is left open where the match is weak. Clone size, where shown, is once, few, many, or a class for clones that have expanded.

D gene	J gene	clone size	V gene	CDR3 protein	CDR3 DNA
NA	TRBJ2-2	once	TRBV7-6	CASSLDANTGELFF	TGTGCCAGCAGCTTAGACGCGAACACCGGGGAGCTGTTTTTT
TRBD2	TRBJ2-3	NA	TRBV4-1	CASSQLSGGYLTDTQYF	TGCGCCAGCAGCCAACTTAGCGGGGGATACCTCACAGATACGCAGTATTTT
TRBD1	TRBJ1-1	once	TRBV5-1	CASSLAPPDRAMRGYTEAFF	TGCGCCAGCAGCTTGGCCCCACCTGACAGGGCCATGAGGGGGTACACTGAAGCTTTCTTT
NA	TRBJ1-1	NA	TRBV11-1	CASSPRVWGTEAFF	TGTGCCAGCAGCCCGAGGGTGTGGGGCACTGAAGCTTTCTTT
NA	TRBJ1-2	NA	TRBV4-2	CASSPGAGSYGYTF	TGTGCCAGCAGCCCTGGGGCGGGAAGTTATGGCTACACCTTC
NA	TRBJ2-5	once	TRBV30	CAWSLLDNQETQYF	TGTGCCTGGAGTCTCCTAGACAACCAAGAGACCCAGTACTTC
NA	TRBJ1-4	NA	TRBV29-1	CSVEPLLGEGLFF	TGCAGCGTTGAACCCTTACTGGGGGAAGGACTGTTTTTT
NA	TRBJ2-1	NA	TRBV7-9	CASSYTNEQFF	TGTGCCAGCAGCTATACCAATGAGCAGTTCTTC
NA	TRBJ1-6	NA	TRBV7-9	CASSLGNSPLHF	TGTGCCAGCAGCTTAGGTAATTCACCCCTCCACTTT
NA	TRBJ2-7	few	TRBV2	CASSGTNYEQYF	TGTGCCAGTTCCGGGACCAACTACGAGCAGTACTTC
TRBD2	TRBJ2-2	NA	TRBV4-2	CASSHPTSGHTGELFF	TGTGCCAGCAGCCACCCGACTAGCGGGCACACCGGGGAGCTGTTTTTT
NA	TRBJ2-1	NA	TRBV5-1	CASSLEQFSYNEQFF	TGCGCCAGCAGCTTGGAACAGTTCTCCTACAATGAGCAGTTCTTC
TRBD1	TRBJ2-5	NA	TRBV6-1	CASRGQGTQETQYF	TGTGCCAGCAGAGGACAGGGGACTCAAGAGACCCAGTACTTC
TRBD1	TRBJ2-3	once	TRBV9	CASSVGQGSTDTQYF	TGTGCCAGCAGCGTGGGACAGGGTTCCACAGATACGCAGTATTTT
NA	TRBJ1-5	NA	TRBV6-6	CASSYGPPSNQPQHF	TGTGCCAGCAGTTACGGGCCTCCTAGCAATCAGCCCCAGCATTTT
NA	TRBJ2-5	NA	TRBV6-5	CASAGQETQYF	TGTGCCAGCGCGGGGCAAGAGACCCAGTACTTC
TRBD2	TRBJ2-4	NA	TRBV15	CATSRDPRLAAKNIQYF	TGTGCCACCAGCAGAGATCCGAGACTAGCTGCCAAAAACATTCAGTACTTC
TRBD1	TRBJ2-7	NA	TRBV27	CASSSPHSTGGNFHEQYF	TGTGCCAGCAGTTCTCCCCACTCGACAGGGGGTAACTTCCACGAGCAGTACTTC
TRBD2	TRBJ2-7	NA	TRBV7-6	CASSLSGGSSYEQYF	TGTGCCAGCAGCTTATCCGGCGGGAGTTCCTACGAGCAGTACTTC
TRBD2	TRBJ2-2	NA	TRBV9	CASSVALRSGSNTGELFF	TGTGCCAGCAGCGTAGCCTTACGCAGCGGGAGTAACACCGGGGAGCTGTTTTTT
NA	TRBJ1-5	few	TRBV7-6	CASSLAPPTGRAQPQHF	TGTGCCAGCAGCTTAGCCCCCCCGACGGGCAGGGCTCAGCCCCAGCATTTT
TRBD1	TRBJ1-1	once	TRBV7-9	CASSSRGLGTEAFF	TGTGCCAGCAGCTCCAGGGGGCTTGGCACTGAAGCTTTCTTT
NA	TRBJ2-2	NA	TRBV28	CASSLGTDPTGELFF	TGTGCCAGCAGTCTCGGGACGGACCCCACCGGGGAGCTGTTTTTT
NA	TRBJ2-3	NA	TRBV9	CASSVASAGTDTQYF	TGTGCCAGCAGCGTAGCGTCCGCCGGCACAGATACGCAGTATTTT
NA	TRBJ1-1	NA	TRBV19	CASSIGGPEAFF	TGTGCCAGTAGTATCGGGGGTCCTGAAGCTTTCTTT
TRBD2	TRBJ2-2	NA	TRBV5-1	CASRMGVAGGENTGELFF	TGCGCCAGCAGGATGGGCGTAGCGGGAGGGGAGAACACCGGGGAGCTGTTTTTT
TRBD2	TRBJ2-3	NA	TRBV29-1	CSVEASGGPTDTQYF	TGCAGCGTTGAGGCTAGCGGGGGGCCGACAGATACGCAGTATTTT